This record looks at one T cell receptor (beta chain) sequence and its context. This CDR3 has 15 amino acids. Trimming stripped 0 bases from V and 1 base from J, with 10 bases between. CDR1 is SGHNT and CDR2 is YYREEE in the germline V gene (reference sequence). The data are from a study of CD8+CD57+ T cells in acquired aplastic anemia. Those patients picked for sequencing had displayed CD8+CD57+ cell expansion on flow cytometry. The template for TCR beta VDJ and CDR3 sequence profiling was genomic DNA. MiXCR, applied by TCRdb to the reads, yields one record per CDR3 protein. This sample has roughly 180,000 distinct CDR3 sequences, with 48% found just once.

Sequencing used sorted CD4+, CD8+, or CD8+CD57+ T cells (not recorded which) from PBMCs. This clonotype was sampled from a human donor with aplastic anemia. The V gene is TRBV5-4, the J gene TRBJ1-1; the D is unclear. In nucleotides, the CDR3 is TGTGCCAGCAGCTTGGACGCGGTAGGGAACACTGAAGCTTTCTTT. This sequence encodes CASSLDAVGNTEAFF.